This T cell receptor beta chain came from a study of blood T cell repertoires in COVID-19. V lost 3 bases and J lost 8; bases outside the gene matches: 12. CDR3 length: 16 residues. Germline V CDR1 and CDR2: SGHDN, FVKESK. In the study's own analysis: Counts of nucleated cells, estimated from reference gene primer amplification, were obtained. Clones were read by immunoSEQ multiplex PCR, and TCRdb kept only the in-frame ones, dropping some. Clonal size and the V and J genes are those of that table, whereas D and trimming came from the DNA. The table lists fewer than 300,000 clones, approximately 90% of them singletons.

V gene TRBV14 combines with J gene TRBJ2-1; 8 positions match TRBD2. Sequenced material: PBMCs or T cells enriched from blood (not recorded which). The TCR originated in a woman aged 40 to 50 with acute COVID-19. This CDR3 reads CASSQGVREVADEQFF. The DNA of the CDR3 is TGTGCCAGCAGCCAGGGGGTGCGGGAGGTTGCCGATGAGCAGTTCTTC.